These T cell receptor beta chains were read from a single sample in a study of radiotherapy plus CTLA-4 blockade in lung cancer. TCRdb keeps only in-frame clones here, not all; method: immunoSEQ multiplex PCR. The data contain about 120,000 clones, roughly 74% of them seen just once; the ten biggest clones take up around 4.8%. Sequencing used peripheral blood, obtained from a patient treated with radiotherapy plus ipilimumab. These TCRs come from a human donor with non-small cell lung cancer who had a partial response to radiotherapy plus ipilimumab. CDR3s include the opening cysteine and the closing phenylalanine or tryptophan. Each record gives: J gene, V gene, clone size, CDR3 protein. Size is stated for part of the rows, as once, few or many counts, or as a class when the clone is expanded.

TRBJ2-1 | TRBV7-9 | . | CASSSPGNEQFF
TRBJ2-7 | TRBV30 | . | CAWVLAGAHEQYF
TRBJ1-6 | TRBV6-5 | . | CASSYLGGSNSPLHF
TRBJ2-1 | TRBV11-1 | . | CASSSWGVTRDEQFF
TRBJ2-1 | TRBV6-1 | . | CASSELGLAGDFYNEQFF
TRBJ2-2 | TRBV7-6 | . | CASSLTGAPDTGELFF
TRBJ2-1 | TRBV5-4 | once | CASSFARDRTGEQFF
TRBJ1-1 | TRBV28 | . | CASSSPQGFYTEAFF
TRBJ1-1 | TRBV19 | . | CASSTGDRALNTEAFF
TRBJ2-5 | TRBV11-2 | . | CASSYDFIAGGETQYF
TRBJ1-1 | TRBV19 | few | CASSLQKEAFF
TRBJ1-4 | TRBV5-1 | few | CASSFQGANEKLFF
TRBJ2-7 | TRBV7-2 | once | CAGGTGSTYEQYF
TRBJ2-1 | TRBV6-5 | . | CASSYEGTSGNDEQFF
TRBJ2-5 | TRBV5-1 | . | CASSLGSGRWVTQYF
TRBJ2-3 | TRBV7-9 | . | CASSLGGMTDTQYF
TRBJ2-5 | TRBV6-1 | . | CASSDRVETQYF
TRBJ1-1 | TRBV29-1 | . | CSALDNLAFF
TRBJ1-3 | TRBV6-5 | . | CASRPQGPDTIYF
TRBJ2-1 | TRBV7-2 | . | CASSFRWLAPFNEQFF
TRBJ1-2 | TRBV6-1 | . | CASSDRRGPAAGGGYTF
TRBJ1-5 | TRBV27 | . | CASSLSRGLVNQPQHF
TRBJ2-1 | TRBV4-1 | . | CASSQGREGGKEQFF
TRBJ2-7 | TRBV7-2 | once | CASSLYGTSGAYEQYF
TRBJ2-7 | TRBV9 | . | CASTPPGGSVYEQYF
TRBJ2-3 | TRBV7-8 | . | CASSFGTSGTDTQYF
TRBJ2-5 | TRBV7-2 | . | CASSLEAGVGETQYF
TRBJ2-3 | TRBV6-5 | . | CASSYPGGSSTDTQYF
TRBJ2-6 | TRBV28 | . | CASSLYPGAFGANVLTF
TRBJ1-4 | TRBV2 | once | CASSEDGRVVSPNEKLFF
TRBJ2-2 | TRBV6-5 | . | CASSYSGGTGGELFF
TRBJ2-5 | TRBV19 | once | CASSILGGQETQYF
TRBJ1-6 | TRBV7-2 | . | CASSLARQGAGSPLHF
TRBJ2-7 | TRBV11-3 | . | CASSPGMGQGRYEQYF
TRBJ1-1 | TRBV5-8 | once | CASSRPPGGWEAFF
TRBJ2-7 | TRBV11-2 | . | CASSPGASGSDEQYF
TRBJ2-2 | TRBV19 | medium-sized | CASSILQTANTGELFF
TRBJ1-2 | TRBV28 | few | CASREQGAYYGYTF
TRBJ1-1 | TRBV12-2 | few | CASRLGGGGTEAFF
TRBJ1-1 | TRBV11-2 | . | CASSLDLTDEAFF
TRBJ1-5 | TRBV28 | once | CASSYRGSSNQPQHF
TRBJ1-4 | TRBV6-5 | once | CASSYLVTGEKLFF
TRBJ1-4 | TRBV6-5 | . | CASSYSSVRADEKLFF
TRBJ2-1 | TRBV29-1 | . | CSARGQGYNEQFF
TRBJ2-7 | TRBV7-9 | few | CASTSPLGEQYF
TRBJ1-5 | TRBV5-1 | . | CASSLDRGQPQHF
TRBJ2-7 | TRBV15 | . | CATKGDSYEQYF
TRBJ1-1 | TRBV25-1 | . | CASSEGENTEAFF
TRBJ1-1 | TRBV9 | once | CASSFGQGGTEAFF
TRBJ2-2 | TRBV11-3 | . | CASSWGDRNTGELFF
TRBJ1-1 | TRBV28 | few | CASSLEDRRTEAFF
TRBJ2-1 | TRBV4-1 | . | CASSLRGEVEQFF
TRBJ2-2 | TRBV2 | once | CASSLGLAGGPGTGELFF
TRBJ1-1 | TRBV14 | . | CASSQVSEQGGTEAFF
TRBJ1-2 | TRBV7-6 | . | CASSPTRNYGYTF
TRBJ1-2 | TRBV7-9 | . | CASSFAGEGYTF
TRBJ2-4 | TRBV30 | . | CAWSSPGPKNIQYF
TRBJ2-6 | TRBV5-6 | . | CASSWRTDRAGANVLTF
TRBJ2-1 | TRBV19 | . | CASKASSIIPYNEQFF
TRBJ2-2 | TRBV15 | . | CATSRAGAMAGELFF